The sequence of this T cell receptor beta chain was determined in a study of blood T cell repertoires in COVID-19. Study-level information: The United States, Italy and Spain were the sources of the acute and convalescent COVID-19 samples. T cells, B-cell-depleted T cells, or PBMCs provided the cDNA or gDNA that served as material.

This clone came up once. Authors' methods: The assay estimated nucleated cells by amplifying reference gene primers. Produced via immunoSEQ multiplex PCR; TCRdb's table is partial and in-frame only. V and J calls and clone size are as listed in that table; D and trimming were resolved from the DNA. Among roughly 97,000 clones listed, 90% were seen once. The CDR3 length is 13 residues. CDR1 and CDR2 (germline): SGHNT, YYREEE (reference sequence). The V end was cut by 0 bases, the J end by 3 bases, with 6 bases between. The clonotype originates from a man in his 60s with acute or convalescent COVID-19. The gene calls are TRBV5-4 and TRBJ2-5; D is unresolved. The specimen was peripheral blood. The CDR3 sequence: CASSLAQKETQYF. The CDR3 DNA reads TGTGCCAGCAGCTTGGCACAGAAAGAGACCCAGTACTTC.